This T cell receptor (beta chain) was retrieved from a study of blood T cell repertoires in COVID-19. Per the study methods: Estimation of nucleated cell counts was performed using reference gene primer amplification. The table came from immunoSEQ multiplex PCR; TCRdb's copy has only in-frame clones and leaves some out. V and J calls and clone size are as listed in that table; D and trimming were resolved from the DNA. Here the sample spans over 600,000 clones, 75% to 90% being singletons. The sample comprised peripheral blood. The TCR originated in a woman aged 18-29 years with acute or convalescent COVID-19.

The CDR3 reads CASSDRGSYNEQFF. The DNA of the CDR3 is TGTGCCAGCAGTGACAGGGGCTCCTACAATGAGCAGTTCTTC. The chain has TRBV25-1 and TRBJ2-1; tentative D call: TRBD1 (6 bases). The CDR3 is 14 residues long. The ends were cut back, 3 bases at V and 0 bases at J, with 6 bases in the middle. In germline, CDR1 is MGHDK, CDR2 SYGVNS. Using reference TRBV25-1 and TRBJ2-1 for the parts outside the CDR3, the full variable domain is EADIYQTPRYLVIGTGKKITLECSQTMGHDKMYWYQQDPGMELHLIHYSYGVNSTEKGDLSSESTVSRIRTEHFPLTLESARPSHTSQYLCASSDRGSYNEQFFGPGTRLTVL.